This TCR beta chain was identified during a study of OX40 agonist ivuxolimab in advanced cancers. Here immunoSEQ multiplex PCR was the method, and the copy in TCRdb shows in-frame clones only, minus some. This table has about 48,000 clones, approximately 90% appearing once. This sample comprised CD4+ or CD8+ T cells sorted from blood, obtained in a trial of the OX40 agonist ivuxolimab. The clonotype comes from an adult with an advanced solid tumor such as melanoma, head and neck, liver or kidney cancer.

This CDR3 reads CASSFRSSYEQYF. The CDR3 DNA is TGTGCCAGCAGTTTCCGGAGCTCCTACGAGCAGTACTTC. V gene TRBV28 combines with J gene TRBJ2-7; no firm D call. Trimming cost V 3 bases and J 0 bases, with 6 bases left between them. The CDR3 length is 13 residues. Per germline, CDR1 MDHEN and CDR2 SYDVKM.